The present TCR beta chain was sequenced within a study of cytomegalovirus exposure and HLA in healthy donors. Germline assignment: CDR1 KGHSH and CDR2 LQKENI. This CDR3 comprises 15 residues. The trim removed 4 bases at V and 2 bases at J, leaving 5 bases unmatched. Primers for the PCR totalled 60 Vbeta and 13 Jbeta. TCRdb keeps only in-frame clones here, not all; method: immunoSEQ multiplex PCR. Found here are around 67,000 clones, roughly two thirds of them singletons; the top ten hold approximately 3%. This receptor was taken from a woman between 45 and 60 years old in good health and CMV-seronegative. V and J are TRBV18 and TRBJ2-7, with 10 bases aligning to TRBD1. Source material: PBMCs. CDR3 loop: CASSLGQGKPYEQYF. The CDR3 DNA sequence: TGTGCCAGCTCACTGGGACAGGGGAAACCCTACGAGCAGTACTTC.